This T cell receptor beta chain emerged from a study of T cells in Graves' hyperthyroidism and ophthalmopathy. From RNA transcripts, TCR beta CDR3 regions were amplified. The HTBI primer set was used in a first-round RT-PCR of the TCR CDR3. TCRdb fed the multiplex PCR reads into MiXCR, producing one record per CDR3 protein. This table holds some 760,000 distinct CDR3 sequences, 14% found once. This clonotype has ten or more counts. V lost 6 bases and J lost 4; bases outside the gene matches: 7. Germline loops: CDR1 SNHLY, CDR2 FYNNEI. The CDR3 consists of 16 residues. The source material was blood. The clonotype originates from a young woman with Graves' hyperthyroidism. The genes are TRBV2 and TRBJ2-1; 12 bases agree with TRBD2. DNA for the CDR3: TGTGCCAGCAGGGGGGGACTAGCGGGCGAATACAATGAGCAGTTCTTC. This sequence encodes CASRGGLAGEYNEQFF.